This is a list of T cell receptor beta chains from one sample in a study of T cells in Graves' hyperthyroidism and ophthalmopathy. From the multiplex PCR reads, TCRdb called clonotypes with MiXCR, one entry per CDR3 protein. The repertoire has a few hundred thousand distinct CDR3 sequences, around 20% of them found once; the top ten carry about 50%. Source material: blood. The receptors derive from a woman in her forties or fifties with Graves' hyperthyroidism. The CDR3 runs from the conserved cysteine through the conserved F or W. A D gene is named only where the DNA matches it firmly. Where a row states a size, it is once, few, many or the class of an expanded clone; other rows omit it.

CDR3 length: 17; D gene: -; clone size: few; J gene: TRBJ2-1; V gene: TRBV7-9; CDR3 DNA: TGTGCCAGCAGCCTTAAAATCGGACAGAAGGTCTACAATGAGCAGTTCTTC; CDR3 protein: CASSLKIGQKVYNEQFF
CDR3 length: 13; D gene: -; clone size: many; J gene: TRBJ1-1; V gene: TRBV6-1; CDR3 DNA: TGTGCCAGCAGTTATATGACGAACACTGAAGCTTTCTTT; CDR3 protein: CASSYMTNTEAFF
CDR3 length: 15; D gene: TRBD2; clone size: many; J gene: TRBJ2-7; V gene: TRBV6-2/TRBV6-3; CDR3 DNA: TGTGCCAGCAGTCTCAGAGCGGGGGGGATCGACGAGCAGTACTTC; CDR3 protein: CASSLRAGGIDEQYF
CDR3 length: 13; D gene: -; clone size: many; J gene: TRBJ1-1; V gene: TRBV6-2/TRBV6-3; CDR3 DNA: TGTGCCAGCAGTAGGGGTCCGGGCACTGAAGCTTTCTTT; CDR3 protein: CASSRGPGTEAFF
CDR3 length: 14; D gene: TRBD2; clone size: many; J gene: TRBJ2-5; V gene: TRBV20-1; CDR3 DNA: TGCAGTGCCGGAGGCCTAGCGGGCCAAGAGACCCAGTACTTC; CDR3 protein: CSAGGLAGQETQYF
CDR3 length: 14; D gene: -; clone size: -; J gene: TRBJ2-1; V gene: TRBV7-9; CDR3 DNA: TGTGCCAGCAGCCTTGGAACAGGGCTAGCTGAGCAGTTCTTC; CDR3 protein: CASSLGTGLAEQFF
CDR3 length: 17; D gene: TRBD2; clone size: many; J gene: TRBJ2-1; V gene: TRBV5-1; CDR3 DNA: TGCGCCAGCAGCTTGGCCCTAGCGGGAGCCAACTACAATGAGCAGTTCTTC; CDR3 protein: CASSLALAGANYNEQFF
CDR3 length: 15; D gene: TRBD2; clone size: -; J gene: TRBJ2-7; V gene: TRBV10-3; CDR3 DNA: TGTGCCATCAGTGAGGGGACTAGCGGGACCTACGAGCAGTACTTC; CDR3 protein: CAISEGTSGTYEQYF
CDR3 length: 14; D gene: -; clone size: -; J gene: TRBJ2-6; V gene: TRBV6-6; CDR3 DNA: TGTGCCAGCAGTTACGGGGCTGGGGCCAACGTCCTGACTTTC; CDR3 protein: CASSYGAGANVLTF
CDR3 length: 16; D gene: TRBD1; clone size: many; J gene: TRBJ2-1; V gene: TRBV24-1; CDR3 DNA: TGTGCCACTTCTGCCACCGGGACAGGGGTTTGGAATGAGCAGTTCTTC; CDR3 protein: CATSATGTGVWNEQFF
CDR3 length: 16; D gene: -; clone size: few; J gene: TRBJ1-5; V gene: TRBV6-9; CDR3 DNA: TGTGCCAGCAGTTACCGCGACGGTCATAGCAATCAGCCCCAGCATTTT; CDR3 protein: CASSYRDGHSNQPQHF
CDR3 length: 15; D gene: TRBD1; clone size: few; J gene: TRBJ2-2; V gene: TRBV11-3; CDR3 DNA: TGTGCCAGCAGCCCCCGGGACAGGTATTTCGGGGAGCTGTTTTTT; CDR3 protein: CASSPRDRYFGELFF
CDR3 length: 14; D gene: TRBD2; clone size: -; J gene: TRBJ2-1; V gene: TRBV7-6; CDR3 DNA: TGTGCCAGCAGCTTAGCAGGACTAGCGATTGAGCAGTTCTTC; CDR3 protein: CASSLAGLAIEQFF
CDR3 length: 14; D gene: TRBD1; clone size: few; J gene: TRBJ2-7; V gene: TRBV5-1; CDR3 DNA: TGCGCCAGCAGCTATCACAGGGGACCCTACGAGCAGTACTTC; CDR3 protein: CASSYHRGPYEQYF
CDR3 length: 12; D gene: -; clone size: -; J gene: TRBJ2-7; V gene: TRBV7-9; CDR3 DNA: TGTGCGAGCAGCGGAAGAAACTACGAGCAGTACTTC; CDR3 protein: CASSGRNYEQYF
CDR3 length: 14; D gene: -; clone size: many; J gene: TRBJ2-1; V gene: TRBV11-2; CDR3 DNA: TGTGCCAGCAGCTTAGAGACAGCCTACAATGAGCAGTTCTTC; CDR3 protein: CASSLETAYNEQFF
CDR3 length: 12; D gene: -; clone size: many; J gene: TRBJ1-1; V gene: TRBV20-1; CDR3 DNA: TGCAGTGCTAGAGTCCTGGGCCCTGAAGCTTTCTTT; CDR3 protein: CSARVLGPEAFF
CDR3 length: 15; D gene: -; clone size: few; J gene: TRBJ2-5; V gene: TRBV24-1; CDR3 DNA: TGTGCCACCAGTGATGGACAGACCGGACGAGAGACCCAGTACTTC; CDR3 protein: CATSDGQTGRETQYF
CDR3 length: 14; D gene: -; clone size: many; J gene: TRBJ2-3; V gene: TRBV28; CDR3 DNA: TGTGCCAGCAGTTTCAGGAAGTACACAGATACGCAGTATTTT; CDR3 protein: CASSFRKYTDTQYF
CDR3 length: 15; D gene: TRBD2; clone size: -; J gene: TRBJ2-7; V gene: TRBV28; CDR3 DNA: TGTGCCAGCATTCCTGGAGGGAGCGGGAGCTACGAGCAGTACTTC; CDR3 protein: CASIPGGSGSYEQYF